The rows below give T cell receptor beta chains drawn from one sample of a study of graft-versus-host responses after intestinal transplantation. Measured with immunoSEQ multiplex PCR; TCRdb has only the in-frame clones, and not every one. The table lists about 86,000 clones, about 88% of them singletons. These receptors have no identified antigens. Sample: unstimulated CD4+ T cells sorted from spleen or lymph node cells, taken before transplant. The receptor source for this set is a human donor who was the organ donor for an intestinal transplant. The conserved cysteine and the conserved F or W are not part of the CDR3 here. D genes are given only for firm matches.

cdr3_aa: ASSVQDYGYT; v_call: TRBV7-9; j_call: TRBJ1-2; d_call: NA
cdr3_aa: ASVHRDISTGELF; v_call: TRBV28; j_call: TRBJ2-2; d_call: NA
cdr3_aa: ASSIDNRVETQY; v_call: TRBV19; j_call: TRBJ2-5; d_call: NA
cdr3_aa: ASSQGLNEKLF; v_call: TRBV7-7; j_call: TRBJ1-4; d_call: NA
cdr3_aa: ASSRGGETQY; v_call: TRBV11-2; j_call: TRBJ2-5; d_call: TRBD2
cdr3_aa: ASRERLAGGHDTQY; v_call: TRBV2; j_call: TRBJ2-3; d_call: TRBD2
cdr3_aa: ASSPGTSGEYEQY; v_call: TRBV5-1; j_call: TRBJ2-7; d_call: TRBD2
cdr3_aa: ASSASAGTYNEQF; v_call: TRBV6-5; j_call: TRBJ2-1; d_call: NA
cdr3_aa: ASSSVLAGWEAQY; v_call: TRBV7-8; j_call: TRBJ2-3; d_call: TRBD2
cdr3_aa: ASSQDSGLPYYEQY; v_call: TRBV4-1; j_call: TRBJ2-7; d_call: NA
cdr3_aa: ASSLTRRILNYGYT; v_call: TRBV5-5; j_call: TRBJ1-2; d_call: NA
cdr3_aa: ASSLRGNEKLF; v_call: TRBV7-9; j_call: TRBJ1-4; d_call: NA
cdr3_aa: ASSRKRSTDTQY; v_call: TRBV6-5; j_call: TRBJ2-3; d_call: NA
cdr3_aa: ASSLAQGARGYT; v_call: TRBV11-3; j_call: TRBJ1-2; d_call: TRBD1
cdr3_aa: ASCPGSTDTQY; v_call: TRBV27; j_call: TRBJ2-3; d_call: NA
cdr3_aa: ASSTWGLGRPNTEAF; v_call: TRBV18; j_call: TRBJ1-1; d_call: NA
cdr3_aa: AIQPGQGRSSPLH; v_call: TRBV27; j_call: TRBJ1-6; d_call: TRBD1
cdr3_aa: SARGSGEQF; v_call: TRBV20-1; j_call: TRBJ2-1; d_call: NA
cdr3_aa: ASSLLTGGSSYNEQF; v_call: TRBV19; j_call: TRBJ2-1; d_call: TRBD2
cdr3_aa: ASSQPEPGLTGGYT; v_call: TRBV28; j_call: TRBJ1-2; d_call: NA
cdr3_aa: ASRIGTGNQPQH; v_call: TRBV6-1; j_call: TRBJ1-5; d_call: NA
cdr3_aa: ASSLKGPGGELF; v_call: TRBV7-3; j_call: TRBJ2-2; d_call: NA
cdr3_aa: ASRKLAGSYNEQF; v_call: TRBV13; j_call: TRBJ2-1; d_call: NA
cdr3_aa: ASRIPGLASDTQY; v_call: TRBV6-6; j_call: TRBJ2-3; d_call: TRBD2